Following are 6 T cell receptor beta chains from one sample sequenced in a study of T cell responses to AZD1222 COVID-19 vaccine. TCRdb's copy holds only in-frame clones and misses some; the assay was immunoSEQ multiplex PCR. The table has more than 120,000 clones, 70% to 90% seen once. The source material was peripheral blood, sampled 28 days after the second dose of the MenACWY control vaccine. These receptors were taken from an adult who received the MenACWY meningococcal vaccine as a control.

About this clone itself: An end of the junction differs from the germline gene, which may be a read error. The gene calls are TRBV30 and TRBJ1-2; D remains unclear. Per the germline V gene, CDR1 is GTSNPN and CDR2 is SVGIG (reference sequence). There are 12 residues in the CDR3. In DNA, the CDR3 is TGTGCCTGGAGTGTGGGAAACTATGGCCACACCTTC. Translating gives CAWSVGNYGHTF.

The chain recombines TRBV6-5 with TRBJ1-1, with 7 bases that match TRBD1. This CDR3 has 14 amino acids. V trimming: 4 bases; J trimming: 4 bases; junction bases outside the gene matches: 6. Looked up from germline, CDR1 is MNHEY and CDR2 is SVGAGI. CDR3 region: CASSSRGGGTEAFF. Here the CDR3 DNA reads TGTGCCAGCAGTTCCAGAGGGGGCGGCACTGAAGCTTTCTTT.

The rearrangement uses TRBV19 and TRBJ2-5; D possibly corresponds to TRBD2 (6 bases). CDR3 size: 15 residues. V lost 4 bases and J 4 bases, leaving 16 bases between the germline ends. CDR1 is LNHDA and CDR2 is SQIVND in the germline V gene (reference sequence). This CDR3 is CASSTSGLDIETQYF. The CDR3, as DNA: TGTGCCAGTAGTACATCGGGACTCGATATAGAGACCCAGTACTTC.

The V call is TRBV7-2, the J call TRBJ1-1; weak D call: TRBD1 (6 bases). CDR1 SGHTA and CDR2 FQGNSA come from the germline V gene. Trimming stripped 8 bases from V and 1 base from J, with 11 bases between. The CDR3 totals 13 residues. CDR3 DNA sequence: TGTGCCAGCTTCCGACAGGCGAACACTGAAGCTTTCTTT. Protein sequence: CASFRQANTEAFF.

The rearrangement links TRBV3-1 (or the pseudogene TRBV3-2) to TRBJ1-4; tentatively, D is TRBD1 (5 bases). CDR1 LGHDT and CDR2 YNNKEL come from the germline V gene (reference sequence). V lost 4 bases, J lost 5 bases, and 14 bases lay in between. The CDR3 is 15 residues long. In DNA form, the CDR3 reads TGTGCCAGCAGCCCTCAGGGAGGGCGGAATGAAAAACTGTTTTTT. It is translated as CASSPQGGRNEKLFF.

The V and J genes are TRBV6-5 and TRBJ2-7; perhaps TRBD2 as D (5 bases). CDR1 and CDR2 (germline): MNHEY, SVGAGI. V lost 3 bases to trimming and J lost 3 bases, with 15 bases between them. This CDR3 spans 15 amino acids. CDR3 loop: CASSYFEGSFYEQYF. The CDR3 DNA follows: TGTGCCAGCAGTTATTTTGAGGGTTCTTTCTACGAGCAGTACTTC.